Presented here are 7 T cell receptor beta chains from one specimen sequenced in a study of human T cells and chemical hapten exposure (dated by TCRdb to the early 2020s). Library creation used RACE. The sequencer listed for this sample is NextSeq 500. TCRdb's own reprocessing of the public reads used fastp at Q25 and MiXCR and kept productive beta chains. Rows with one shared CDR3 protein collapse into an entry with the most common genes and DNA. Recorded for this sample are 130,000 or so distinct CDR3 sequences; roughly 9.5% of them occurred a single time. Roughly 1.6% of the sample lies in the top ten. The sample's time point label is to be understood as: healthy volunteer bleed at 2 weeks. Total RNA was extracted from unfractionated whole blood collected in Tempus Blood RNA tubes. The sample taken for sequencing was whole blood. These receptors all come from a male donor in good health. Some clones in this sample may be carry-over from other donors' samples.

Ten or more counts support this clonotype. The chain has TRBV28 and TRBJ2-3, with D possibly matching TRBD1 (7 bases). The CDR3 runs to 16 residues. CDR1 and CDR2 from the germline V gene are MDHEN and SYDVKM. V was clipped by 5 bases and J by 4 bases, with 19 bases between them. CDR3 in amino acids: CASSPNRGGYADTQYF. The CDR3 DNA is TGTGCCAGCAGTCCGAACAGGGGAGGCTACGCAGATACGCAGTATTTT.

The chain uses TRBV20-1 and TRBJ1-2; tentatively, D is TRBD1 (5 bases). Germline V CDR1 and CDR2: DFQATT, SNEGSKA (reference sequence). CDR3 length equals 14 residues. The V end lost 0 bases, the J end lost 8 bases, and 16 bases lay between the germline ends. CDR3 in DNA: TGCAGTGCTAGAGATCAAGCGAGGGGTCTAGGCTACACCTTC. It is translated as CSARDQARGLGYTF.

This clonotype appeared many times. The rearrangement links TRBV20-1 to TRBJ2-3; D assignment may be TRBD1 or TRBD2 (5 bases each). The germline V gene encodes CDR1 DFQATT and CDR2 SNEGSKA (reference sequence). V lost 0 bases and J 4 bases, leaving 14 bases between the germline ends. The CDR3 is 15 amino acids. In DNA form, the CDR3 reads TGCAGTGCTAGAGATCGCGGGCAGGGCGCAGATACGCAGTATTTT. Residues: CSARDRGQGADTQYF.

The V call is TRBV14, the J call TRBJ2-7; D is undetermined. The CDR3 extends over 14 amino acids. CDR1 is SGHDN, CDR2 FVKESK, per germline. Trimming cost V 0 bases and J 3 bases, with 9 bases left between them. Written as DNA, the CDR3 is TGTGCCAGCAGCCAAGAATCCCGGCTCTACGAGCAGTACTTC. This gives the protein CASSQESRLYEQYF.

In this sample, this clonotype turned up many times. The rearrangement joins TRBV6-1 to TRBJ2-3; 11 bases are a match to TRBD2. The CDR3 sequence is 16 residues long. Germline V gene data show CDR1 as MNHNS and CDR2 as SASEGT. V shed 3 bases and J 4 bases; nucleotides not matched to a gene: 6. The CDR3 sequence is CASSDPLAGGPDTQYF. The CDR3 DNA sequence: TGTGCCAGCAGTGACCCCTTAGCGGGGGGGCCAGATACGCAGTATTTT.

The sample holds many counts of this clonotype. The chain uses TRBV29-1 and TRBJ1-6; a weak D match, TRBD1 (5 bases). V was cut by 6 bases and J by 7 bases, with 13 bases left in between. Looked up from germline, CDR1 is SQVTM and CDR2 is ANQGSEA. CDR3 size: 13 residues. The CDR3 coding sequence is TGCAGCGTAGCCGGGACGGAGAATTCACCCCTCCACTTT. Amino acids: CSVAGTENSPLHF. Using reference TRBV29-1 and TRBJ1-6 for the parts outside the CDR3, the full variable domain is SAVISQKPSRDICQRGTSLTIQCQVDSQVTMMFWYRQQPGQSLTLIATANQGSEATYESGFVIDKFPISRPNLTFSTLTVSNMSPEDSSIYLCSVAGTENSPLHFGNGTRLTVT.

This clonotype was counted only a few times. The rearrangement joins TRBV2 to TRBJ1-1; D is perhaps TRBD1 (6 bases). The CDR3 has 12 residues. Trimming took off 3 bases at V and 8 bases at J, with 10 bases between the two ends. Germline-derived CDR1 and CDR2 are SNHLY and FYNNEI. CDR3 coding DNA: TGTGCCAGCAGTGAGGGCAGGGGCGAAGCTTTCTTT. As protein: CASSEGRGEAFF.